The TCR beta chain described here comes from a study of cytomegalovirus exposure and HLA in healthy donors. The wider study: An analysis done earlier identified approximately 120 million unique TCR beta sequences from about 179 million T cells. Points from the study as a whole: Sequencing depth across donors, presence/absence analyses assumed, was roughly uniform. In a later analysis, a missense DCLRE1C variant was linked to TCR beta V- and J-gene trimming.

Researchers ran the PCR with 60 Vbeta and 13 Jbeta primers. Assay: immunoSEQ multiplex PCR; the TCRdb copy retains only in-frame clones and omits some. The profile shows approximately 210,000 clones, around 83% of them singletons. Deletions cut 2 bases from V and 9 bases from J, with 10 bases between. This CDR3 comprises 12 residues. Germline CDR1 is SGHTA and CDR2 is FQGNSA. Note on this clone: Its specificity is not known.

This sequence joins TRBV7-2 and TRBJ1-1, with D tentatively TRBD1 (5 bases). The source material was PBMCs. This sequence originates from a woman aged 40-49 years in good health and CMV-seronegative. The CDR3 sequence is CASSLSGGKAFF. CDR3 bases: TGTGCCAGCAGCTTATCCGGGGGGAAAGCTTTCTTT.